These 9 T cell receptor beta chains came from one sample sequenced in a study of blood T cell repertoires in COVID-19. Only in-frame clones appear in the TCRdb table, and some are missing; sequencing was by immunoSEQ multiplex PCR. The top ten clones hold around a sixth of a sample with about 50,000 clones, 85% to 90% of them seen once. The sequencing sample was made of peripheral blood. These receptors were collected from a human donor in a cohort sampled during active COVID-19.

The J gene is TRBJ1-2, the V gene TRBV27; 11 bases align to TRBD1. J lost 7 bases, V lost 6 bases, and 4 bases had no gene match. The length of the CDR3 is 13 residues. CDR1 and CDR2 (germline): MNHEY, SMNVEV (reference sequence). CDR3 region: CASRGQGAGGYTF. The DNA for the CDR3 is TGTGCCAGCAGAGGACAGGGGGCGGGTGGCTACACCTTC.

The chain links TRBV6-5 to TRBJ2-7; 7 nucleotides agree with TRBD2. The CDR3 runs to 15 residues. J gave up 2 bases and V 2 bases, and 6 bases lay outside the gene matches. Looked up from germline, CDR1 is MNHEY and CDR2 is SVGAGI. In DNA form, the CDR3 reads TGTGCCAGCAGTTACGGAGCGGGGCAAGCCTACGAGCAGTACTTC. Its translation is CASSYGAGQAYEQYF.

V gene TRBV19 combines with J gene TRBJ2-5; D is perhaps TRBD1 (6 bases). V gave up 7 bases and J gave up 1 base, with 10 bases separating them. Germline V gene lookup returns CDR1 LNHDA and CDR2 SQIVND (reference sequence). This CDR3 comprises 13 residues. CDR3 bases: TGTGCCAGTAAGGAGGACAGCCAAGAGACCCAGTACTTC. Translating gives CASKEDSQETQYF. The whole variable domain, filled in from reference TRBV19 and TRBJ2-5, reads DGGITQSPKYLFRKEGQNVTLSCEQNLNHDAMYWYRQDPGQGLRLIYYSQIVNDFQKGDIAEGYSVSREKKESFPLTVTSAQKNPTAFYLCASKEDSQETQYFGPGTRLLVL.

The chain links TRBV19 to TRBJ2-7, with 11 nucleotides matching TRBD2. The CDR3 totals 15 residues. With V trimmed by 9 bases and J by 3 bases, 10 bases remained unmatched. Per the germline V gene, CDR1 is LNHDA and CDR2 is SQIVND (reference sequence). CDR3: CASQTKLAGDYEQYF. The CDR3 DNA follows: TGTGCCAGCCAAACCAAACTAGCGGGAGACTACGAGCAGTACTTC.

The chain uses TRBV4-3 and TRBJ1-1, with D uncertain. Germline V gene sequence: CDR1 LGHNA, CDR2 YSLEER. CDR3 length: 15 residues. The V and J ends lost 0 bases and 1 base respectively, with 9 bases between them. The CDR3 region is CASSQELQANTEAFF. The CDR3, as DNA: TGCGCCAGCAGCCAAGAGCTTCAGGCGAACACTGAAGCTTTCTTT.

This chain links TRBV6-6 with TRBJ2-5; the match to TRBD1 covers 7 bases. The J segment lost 2 bases and the V segment lost 2 bases, leaving 2 bases of the junction unmatched. The CDR3 is 14 amino acids. CDR1 and CDR2 from the germline V gene are MNHNY and SVGAGI (reference sequence). Here the CDR3 DNA reads TGTGCCAGCAGTTACAGGGACAGACAAGAGACCCAGTACTTC. As protein: CASSYRDRQETQYF.

V usage is TRBV6-2 or TRBV6-3 and J usage is TRBJ2-4, with D possibly TRBD1 on 6 matching bases. The CDR3 covers 13 residues. Between the trimmed V and J ends, which lost 5 bases and 8 bases, there was a span of 13 bases. Germline CDR1 and CDR2: MNHEY and SVGEGT. CDR3 coding DNA: TGTGCCAGCAGTATCCTCGAGGGGGACATTCAGTACTTC. It codes for CASSILEGDIQYF.

The chain recombines TRBV9 with TRBJ2-7; TRBD2 is a possible D gene (5 bases). The CDR3 consists of 12 residues. Per the germline V gene, CDR1 is SGDLS and CDR2 is YYNGEE. V shed 1 base and J shed 5 bases, with 7 bases lying between them. This CDR3 reads CASSVSGDEQYF. Written as DNA, the CDR3 is TGTGCCAGCAGCGTATCCGGGGACGAGCAGTACTTC.

This chain connects TRBV27 to TRBJ1-4; the D is unclear. The germline V and J ends were trimmed by 2 bases and 0 bases, with 10 bases remaining between them. The CDR3 spans 16 residues. Germline lookup yields CDR1 MNHEY and CDR2 SMNVEV (reference sequence). CDR3 nucleotides: TGTGCCAGCAGTTTAGCCGGGGAAGCAACTAATGAAAAACTGTTTTTT. It encodes CASSLAGEATNEKLFF.